A single sample is the source of the 16 T cell receptor beta chains below, sequenced in a study of cytomegalovirus exposure and HLA in healthy donors (dated by TCRdb to about 2017). The protocol used for the library was the immunoSEQ multiplex PCR assay. For the multiplex PCR, a mixture combining 60 forward primers for TCR Vbeta segments and 13 reverse primers for TCR Jbeta segments was used. The immuneACCESS repertoire file appears here via TCRdb, limited to in-frame rearrangements. These files lack a portion of the clones; in checked studies, under half of the deficit traces to unresolved V genes, and the cause of the others is not known. Recorded for this sample are approximately 190,000 clones; 70% of them occurred a single time. Together, the top ten hold around 3% of the sample. What was sequenced was PBMCs. These TCRs come from a man between 40 and 49 years old in good health and CMV-seropositive.

The chain joins TRBV7-2 to TRBJ1-6; D is possibly TRBD1 (6 bases). The germline V gene encodes CDR1 SGHTA and CDR2 FQGNSA. The CDR3 loop spans 14 amino acids. V gave up 3 bases and J gave up 7 bases, with 10 bases separating them. The CDR3 DNA sequence: TGTGCCAGCAGCTTGGGGGGGCCAAATTCACCCCTCCACTTT. It codes for CASSLGGPNSPLHF.

CDR3 amino acids: CASSFGVNEQFF. The CDR3 DNA follows: TGTGCCAGCTCATTCGGAGTCAATGAGCAGTTCTTC. The genes are TRBV18 and TRBJ2-1, with unresolved D. V was clipped by 5 bases and J by 6 bases, with 8 bases between them. CDR1 is KGHSH and CDR2 is LQKENI in the germline V gene. CDR3 length: 12 residues.

The chain couples TRBV27 to TRBJ1-6; TRBD1 aligns across 7 bases. This CDR3 region has 17 residues. Germline V gene data show CDR1 as MNHEY and CDR2 as SMNVEV (reference sequence). The V segment lost 4 bases and the J segment 5 bases; nucleotides outside the gene matches: 11. In DNA form, the CDR3 reads TGTGCCAGCAGTTCGCTCCGGGACAGACTTAATAATTCACCCCTCCACTTT. It is translated as CASSSLRDRLNNSPLHF.

There are a few counts of this clone. The chain joins TRBV28 to TRBJ2-1; D uncertain. The CDR3 spans 16 residues. V gave up 5 bases and J gave up 6 bases, with 20 bases separating them. From germline, CDR1 is MDHEN and CDR2 SYDVKM. The CDR3 protein is CASSPLPLVLGNEQFF. CDR3 sequence (DNA): TGTGCCAGCAGTCCTCTTCCCCTAGTTCTGGGCAATGAGCAGTTCTTC.

In its sample, this clone was seen a few times. This chain connects TRBV7-9 to TRBJ2-7; D is possibly TRBD1 (6 bases). The CDR3 sequence is 13 residues long. With 4 bases removed from V and 4 bases from J, the gap between germline ends came to 11 bases. The germline gives CDR1 SEHNR, CDR2 FQNEAQ (reference sequence). CDR3 sequence (DNA): TGTGCCAGCAGCTCCTCAACAGGGTACGAGCAGTACTTC. It is translated as CASSSSTGYEQYF.

The chain uses TRBV7-6 and TRBJ2-2; TRBD2 agrees at 12 bases. The V and J ends lost 5 bases and 8 bases, in that order; junction bases with no gene match: 9. This CDR3 has 16 residues. Per germline, CDR1 SGHVS and CDR2 FNYEAQ. In DNA form, the CDR3 reads TGTGCCAGCAGCCCCGCTAGCGGGGGGGCTGGGGGGGAGCTGTTTTTT. This encodes CASSPASGGAGGELFF.

The J gene is TRBJ2-1, the V gene TRBV29-1; TRBD1 agrees at 10 bases. With 7 bases clipped from V and 6 bases from J, the junction kept 3 bases outside the gene matches. Germline V lookup: CDR1 SQVTM, CDR2 ANQGSEA. This CDR3 is built from 12 residues. The CDR3 spells CSAGTGANEQFF. For the CDR3, the DNA is TGCAGCGCTGGGACAGGGGCCAATGAGCAGTTCTTC.

This clone was seen more than once but under ten times. CDR3 region: CSVVGLAGALYNEQFF. As DNA, the CDR3 is TGCAGCGTTGTAGGGCTAGCGGGGGCCCTCTACAATGAGCAGTTCTTC. The chain recombines TRBV29-1 with TRBJ2-1; 10 nucleotides agree with TRBD2. Unmatched junction bases numbered 9, after V lost 4 bases and J lost 3 bases. The CDR3 has 16 amino acids. Germline V gene sequence: CDR1 SQVTM, CDR2 ANQGSEA.

This clone occurred a few times. The gene calls are TRBV7-6 and TRBJ1-5; 7 nucleotides match TRBD1. CDR3 size: 16 residues. With 1 base clipped from V and 2 bases from J, the junction kept 5 bases outside the gene matches. The germline V gene has CDR1 SGHVS and CDR2 FNYEAQ. The CDR3 loop is CASSLGPGQGNQPQHF. CDR3 coding DNA: TGTGCCAGCAGCTTAGGCCCAGGACAGGGCAATCAGCCCCAGCATTTT.

J is TRBJ1-5 and V is TRBV25-1; no firm D call. Deletions cut 1 base from V and 2 bases from J, with 12 bases between. CDR3 length: 16 residues. Germline loops: CDR1 MGHDK, CDR2 SYGVNS. CDR3 loop: CASSESAPNGNQPQHF. CDR3 DNA sequence: TGTGCCAGCAGTGAATCTGCGCCGAATGGCAATCAGCCCCAGCATTTT. Full variable domain (missing parts from reference TRBV25-1 and TRBJ1-5): EADIYQTPRYLVIGTGKKITLECSQTMGHDKMYWYQQDPGMELHLIHYSYGVNSTEKGDLSSESTVSRIRTEHFPLTLESARPSHTSQYLCASSESAPNGNQPQHFGDGTRLSIL.

In its sample, this clone was seen once. The chain has TRBV5-1 and TRBJ2-1, with 8 bases matching TRBD1. Germline-derived CDR1 and CDR2 are SGHRS and YFSETQ. J gave up 5 bases and V 2 bases, and 6 bases lay outside the gene matches. This CDR3 contains 15 residues. CDR3 bases: TGCGCCAGCAGCTTTCACGGACAGGGTGACAATGAGCAGTTCTTC. Translation: CASSFHGQGDNEQFF.

The CDR3 nucleotides are TGTGCCAGCAGCTTGGGACAGGGGGCCTACGAGCAGTACTTC. It translates to CASSLGQGAYEQYF. The V gene is TRBV5-5, the J gene TRBJ2-7; TRBD1 aligns across 9 bases. Germline CDR1 and CDR2: SGHKS and YYEKEE (reference sequence). The V gene end was trimmed by 0 bases and the J gene end by 2 bases; junction bases not matched to a gene: 0. The CDR3 consists of 14 residues.

The V call is TRBV6-6, the J call TRBJ2-5, with D maybe TRBD2 (6 bases). The V and J ends lost 8 bases and 0 bases respectively, with 13 bases between them. The CDR3 spans 14 residues. Germline values: CDR1 MNHNY, CDR2 SVGAGI (reference sequence). Here the CDR3 reads CASRRERYQETQYF. In DNA form, the CDR3 reads TGTGCCAGCCGGAGGGAACGGTACCAAGAGACCCAGTACTTC.

This chain links TRBV29-1 with TRBJ2-1; weak D call: TRBD1 (6 bases). CDR1 and CDR2 from the germline V gene are SQVTM and ANQGSEA. Trimming removed 7 bases at V and 3 bases at J, with 16 bases between. The CDR3 loop spans 14 amino acids. The CDR3 here is CSASRQGLYNEQFF. The CDR3 nucleotides are TGCAGCGCCTCGCGCCAGGGGCTCTACAATGAGCAGTTCTTC.

As DNA, the CDR3 is TGTGCCAGTAGGACAGGGGGCGCGGGAGCTTTCTTT. Protein: CASRTGGAGAFF. This chain links TRBV19 with TRBJ1-1, with TRBD1 identical over 10 bases. This CDR3 has 12 amino acids. Germline V gives CDR1 LNHDA, CDR2 SQIVND (reference sequence). V was pared by 6 bases and J by 10 bases, with 5 bases of the junction left unmatched. The full variable domain, rest sourced from reference TRBV19 and TRBJ1-1, is DGGITQSPKYLFRKEGQNVTLSCEQNLNHDAMYWYRQDPGQGLRLIYYSQIVNDFQKGDIAEGYSVSREKKESFPLTVTSAQKNPTAFYLCASRTGGAGAFFGQGTRLTVV.

The chain recombines TRBV7-8 with TRBJ1-3, with 9 bases that match TRBD1. The CDR3 spans 16 residues. Germline-derived CDR1 and CDR2 are SGHVS and FQNEAQ. The V segment lost 5 bases and the J segment 2 bases; nucleotides outside the gene matches: 7. CDR3 in DNA: TGTGCCAGCAGCCGTCCGGGACAGGGAACTGGAAACACCATATATTTT. Protein: CASSRPGQGTGNTIYF. The entire variable domain, with the rest obtained from reference TRBV7-8 and TRBJ1-3, is as follows: GAGVSQSPRYKVAKRGQDVALRCDPISGHVSLFWYQQALGQGPEFLTYFQNEAQLDKSGLPSDRFFAERPEGSVSTLKIQRTQQEDSAVYLCASSRPGQGTGNTIYFGEGSWLTVV.